Here is one T cell receptor (beta chain) with its context. V lost 2 bases, J lost 1 base, and 8 bases stayed unmatched. The CDR3 loop spans 17 amino acids. Germline V lookup: CDR1 MGHRA, CDR2 YSYEKL. This record belongs to a study of blood T cell repertoires in COVID-19. The protocol was immunoSEQ multiplex PCR, while the TCRdb copy is restricted to in-frame clones and leaves out a portion. Of about 250,000 clones in the sample, about 85% were seen once. This TCR was recovered from a human donor with COVID-19, enrolled during active disease. The donor label of this sample is uncertain. The rearrangement uses TRBV4-1 and TRBJ1-3, with 7 bases lining up with TRBD1. Sequencing was done on a sample of peripheral blood. The CDR3 reads CASSQPTGQVSGNTIYF. CDR3 in DNA: TGCGCCAGCAGCCAACCAACCGGACAGGTTTCTGGAAACACCATATATTTT.